The TCR beta chain under discussion was sequenced for a study of blood T cells in healthy people across ages. Study context: Every two T cells gave about one barcoded beta molecule via template switching. The study's findings and limits: Long-lived donors exceeded aged donors in naive CD4+ cells and diversity.

On this clonotype itself: Its antigen remains unidentified. A junction end diverges from the germline sequence, so it may reflect a read error.

Germline V CDR1 and CDR2: SGHDT, YYEEEE. This CDR3 has 14 residues. Then a second PCR, running about 7 to 11 cycles, was carried out with a sample-barcoded 5' primer and a J-beta primer mix. The authors tagged each cDNA molecule using a template-switch adaptor with 12 random nucleotides. From the 5' RACE reads, TCRdb called clonotypes with MiXCR, one entry per CDR3 protein. The sample has 380,000 or so distinct CDR3 sequences; 50% to 60% are singletons. The V and J genes are TRBV5-6 and TRBJ1-2; D gene unclear. The TCR originated in a man between 60 and 70 years old in good health. The material sequenced was blood. The CDR3 sequence is CVSSPSNLGYGYTF. The DNA of the CDR3 is TGTGTCAGCAGCCCTTCAAACCTCGGCTATGGCTACACCTTC.